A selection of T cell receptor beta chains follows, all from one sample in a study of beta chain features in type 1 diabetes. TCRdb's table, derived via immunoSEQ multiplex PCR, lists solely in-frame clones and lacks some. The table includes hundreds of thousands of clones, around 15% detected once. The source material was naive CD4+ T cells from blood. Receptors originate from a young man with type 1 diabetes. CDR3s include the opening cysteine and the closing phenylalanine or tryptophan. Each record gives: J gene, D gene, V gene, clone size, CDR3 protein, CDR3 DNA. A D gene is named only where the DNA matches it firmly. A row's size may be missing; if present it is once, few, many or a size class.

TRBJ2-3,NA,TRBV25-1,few,CASSERPGTVASDTQYF,TGTGCCAGCAGTGAGCGCCCCGGGACTGTGGCTTCAGATACGCAGTATTTT
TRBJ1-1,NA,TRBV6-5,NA,CASSYSKNYRGTEAFF,TGTGCCAGCAGTTACTCGAAGAACTATCGGGGCACTGAAGCTTTCTTT
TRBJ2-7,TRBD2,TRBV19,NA,CASSGDGRPPREQYF,TGTGCCAGTAGTGGCGACGGGAGGCCCCCACGCGAGCAGTACTTC
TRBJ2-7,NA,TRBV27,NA,CASSLKWLSTYEQYF,TGTGCCAGCAGTTTAAAGTGGCTTTCGACCTACGAGCAGTACTTC
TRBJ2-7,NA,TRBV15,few,CATGAESYEQYF,TGTGCCACGGGGGCCGAATCCTACGAGCAGTACTTC
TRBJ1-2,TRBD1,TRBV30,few,CAWSVKGAIYGYTF,TGTGCCTGGAGTGTAAAGGGGGCCATCTATGGCTACACCTTC
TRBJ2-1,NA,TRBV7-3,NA,CASSFSSGLSYNEQFF,TGTGCCAGCAGCTTCAGCAGCGGGCTTTCCTACAATGAGCAGTTCTTC
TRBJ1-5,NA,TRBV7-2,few,CASSLGGGTQHF,TGTGCCAGCAGCTTAGGTGGCGGGACCCAGCATTTT
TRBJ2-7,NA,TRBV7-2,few,CASSLDLSGVTLSYEQYF,TGTGCCAGCAGCTTAGACCTCTCGGGAGTAACCCTGTCCTACGAGCAGTACTTC
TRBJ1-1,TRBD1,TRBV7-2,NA,CASSLTGTRGTEAFF,TGTGCCAGCAGCCTGACAGGGACCCGCGGCACTGAAGCTTTCTTT
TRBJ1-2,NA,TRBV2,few,CASTRGLYGYTF,TGTGCCAGCACCCGAGGGCTCTATGGCTACACCTTC
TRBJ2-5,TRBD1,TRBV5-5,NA,CASSLDRARETQYF,TGTGCCAGCAGCCTGGACAGGGCTAGGGAGACCCAGTACTTC
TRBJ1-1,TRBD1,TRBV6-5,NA,CASCLRTGNTEAFF,TGTGCCAGCTGCCTTAGGACAGGGAACACTGAAGCTTTCTTT
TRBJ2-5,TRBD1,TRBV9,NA,CASSFGQGRETQYF,TGTGCCAGCAGCTTTGGACAGGGCCGAGAGACCCAGTACTTC
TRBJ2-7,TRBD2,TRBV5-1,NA,CASSLGLAGTTLYEQYF,TGCGCCAGCAGCTTGGGGCTAGCGGGCACTACTTTATACGAGCAGTACTTC
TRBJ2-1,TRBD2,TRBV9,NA,CASSVHPSGIYNEQFF,TGTGCCAGCAGCGTACACCCAAGCGGGATCTACAATGAGCAGTTCTTC
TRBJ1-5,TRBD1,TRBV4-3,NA,CASSQGDSSNQPQHF,TGCGCCAGCAGCCAGGGGGACAGTAGCAATCAGCCCCAGCATTTT
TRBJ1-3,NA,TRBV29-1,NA,CSVGGGGDTIYF,TGCAGCGTGGGAGGAGGAGGAGACACCATATATTTT
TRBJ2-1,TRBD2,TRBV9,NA,CASSVGGGAYNEQFF,TGTGCCAGCAGCGTAGGGGGGGGAGCATACAATGAGCAGTTCTTC
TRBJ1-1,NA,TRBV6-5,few,CASSPPGGPEAFF,TGTGCCAGCAGTCCCCCCGGGGGTCCTGAAGCTTTCTTT
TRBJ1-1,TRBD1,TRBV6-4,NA,CASSGGQRRGRAFF,TGTGCCAGCAGTGGGGGACAGCGAAGAGGAAGAGCTTTCTTT
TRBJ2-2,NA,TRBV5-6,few,CASSKGRLNTGELFF,TGTGCCAGCTCTAAGGGGCGACTTAACACCGGGGAGCTGTTTTTT
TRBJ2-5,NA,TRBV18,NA,CASSSQETQYF,TGTGCCAGCTCATCACAAGAGACCCAGTACTTC
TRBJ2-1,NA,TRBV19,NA,CASGGRGDYNEQFF,TGTGCCAGTGGGGGCAGGGGTGACTACAATGAGCAGTTCTTC
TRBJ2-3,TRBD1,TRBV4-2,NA,CASSRGQVADTQYF,TGTGCCAGCAGCCGCGGACAGGTTGCGGATACGCAGTATTTT
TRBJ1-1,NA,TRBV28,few,CAITYAVTPSKAFF,TGTGCCATTACTTATGCGGTCACCCCATCAAAAGCTTTCTTT
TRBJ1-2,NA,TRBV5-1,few,CASSLDSASRGYTF,TGCGCCAGCAGCTTGGATTCCGCATCCCGGGGCTACACCTTC
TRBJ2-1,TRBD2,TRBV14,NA,CASSLAGASLNEQFF,TGTGCCAGCAGCCTAGCGGGAGCTAGCCTCAATGAGCAGTTCTTC
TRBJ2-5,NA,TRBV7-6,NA,CASSSQETQYF,TGTGCCAGCAGCTCCCAGGAGACCCAGTACTTC
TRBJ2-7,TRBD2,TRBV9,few,CASSVGGNSYSYEQYF,TGTGCCAGCAGCGTGGGAGGGAACAGCTACTCCTACGAGCAGTACTTC
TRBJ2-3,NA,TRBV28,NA,CASTSTDTQYF,TGTGCCAGCACCTCCACAGATACGCAGTATTTT
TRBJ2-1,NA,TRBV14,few,CASSPLPVGDEQFF,TGTGCCAGCAGCCCCCTCCCGGTGGGCGATGAGCAGTTCTTC
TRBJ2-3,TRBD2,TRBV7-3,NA,CASSLKGLAGADTQYF,TGTGCCAGCAGCTTAAAGGGACTAGCGGGAGCAGATACGCAGTATTTT
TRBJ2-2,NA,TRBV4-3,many,CASRSGAGDTGELFF,TGCGCCAGCAGGTCAGGAGCCGGGGACACCGGGGAGCTGTTTTTT
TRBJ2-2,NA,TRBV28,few,CASRAPNTGELFF,TGTGCCAGCAGGGCTCCCAACACCGGGGAGCTGTTTTTT
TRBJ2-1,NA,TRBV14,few,CASSTGLTDEQFF,TGTGCCAGCAGCACCGGACTCACGGATGAGCAGTTCTTC
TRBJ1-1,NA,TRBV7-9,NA,CAGIKTGNTEAFF,TGTGCCGGGATAAAAACAGGGAACACTGAAGCTTTCTTT